This entry concerns a single T cell receptor (beta chain). Its antigen is unknown. The germline CDR1 and CDR2 sequences are SGHVS and FNYEAQ. V shed 1 base, J shed 6 bases, and the junction held 5 bases outside the gene matches. The CDR3 spans 14 residues. Time point in this sample: newly diagnosed, previously untreated cHL patient sample. Negative selection with magnetic separation was used to purify CD4+ T cells from thawed PBMCs. Comparator PBMCs were from newly diagnosed, untreated classical Hodgkin lymphoma. The sample is drawn from a study of PD-1 blockade in classical Hodgkin lymphoma. Assay used: immunoSEQ multiplex PCR; TCRdb lists only in-frame clones, some missing. This table has around 15,000 clones, 80% to 95% appearing once. Study results and limitations: What caused the repertoire differences, perhaps disease activity or prior therapy, remains undefined. As was reported, newly diagnosed patients showed lower baseline TCR diversity than healthy donors did.

J is TRBJ2-5 and V is TRBV7-6; TRBD2 agrees at 7 bases. This TCR was recovered from a human donor with classical Hodgkin lymphoma. The sequenced sample was CD4+ T cells from blood. As DNA, the CDR3 is TGTGCCAGCAGCTTAGAACCGGGGGGAAAGACCCAGTACTTC. Translation gives CASSLEPGGKTQYF.